Presented here are 21 T cell receptor beta chains from one specimen sequenced in a study of regulatory T cells in long-lasting Graves disease. Library construction for TCR beta used iRepertoire HTBI primers and Arm-PCR of CDR3 regions. TCRdb ran MiXCR on the multiplex PCR reads and lists one entry per CDR3 protein. The table shows 520,000 or so distinct CDR3 sequences, with more than 10% occurring only once. Time point denoted: newly diagnosed GD, antithyroid drugs for less than 3 months. Researchers made the TCR library from RNA that was extracted from PBMCs. The same sample was also used in a study of T cells in Graves' hyperthyroidism and ophthalmopathy.

Sample: peripheral blood mononuclear cells (PBMCs), taken at new diagnosis, from a patient treated with antithyroid drugs. The source is a woman aged 25-40 years with Graves disease.

This clonotype was recorded many times. The chain combines TRBV6-1 with TRBJ1-2, with 8 positions matching TRBD1. Germline V gives CDR1 MNHNS, CDR2 SASEGT. This CDR3 spans 14 amino acids. V shed 5 bases and J 2 bases; nucleotides not matched to a gene: 4. CDR3 protein: CASSPGGGNYGYTF. The CDR3 nucleotides are TGTGCCAGCAGTCCAGGGGGCGGAAACTATGGCTACACCTTC.

In its sample, this clonotype was seen many times. V and J are TRBV7-2 and TRBJ2-7; the match to TRBD1 covers 7 bases. Germline values: CDR1 SGHTA, CDR2 FQGNSA. The CDR3 contains 14 residues. V dropped 5 bases and J dropped 4; count of bases not matched to a gene: 8. This CDR3 reads CASSPQTGMYEQYF. The DNA of the CDR3 is TGTGCCAGCAGCCCGCAGACAGGGATGTACGAGCAGTACTTC. The variable domain in full, with the rest retrieved from reference TRBV7-2 and TRBJ2-7, is GAGVSQSPSNKVTEKGKDVELRCDPISGHTALYWYRQSLGQGLEFLIYFQGNSAPDKSGLPSDRFSAERTGGSVSTLTIQRTQQEDSAVYLCASSPQTGMYEQYFGPGTRLTVT.

This clonotype showed up just a few times. A much larger clone differs from this one at a single base, so this may be a read error. V gene TRBV28 combines with J gene TRBJ2-7; no firm D call. The CDR3 contains 14 residues. The germline CDR1 and CDR2 sequences are MDHEN and SYDVKM. V lost 3 bases, J lost 9 bases, and 18 bases lay in between. CDR3 loop: CASSFHRVGTRQYF. CDR3 bases: TGTGCCAGCAGTTTCCATAGGGTTGGTACGAGGCAGTACTTC.

This clonotype was seen ten or more times. V is TRBV5-1 and J is TRBJ2-1; D gene uncertain. Deletions cut 1 base from V and 6 bases from J, with 11 bases between. Germline CDR1 SGHRS, CDR2 YFSETQ. The CDR3 covers 14 residues. CDR3 in amino acids: CASSLFLELNEQFF. DNA of the CDR3: TGCGCCAGCAGCTTGTTTCTCGAGCTCAATGAGCAGTTCTTC.

V and J are TRBV27 and TRBJ1-2; 7 bases are shared with TRBD1. This CDR3 comprises 15 residues. Germline V gene data show CDR1 as MNHEY and CDR2 as SMNVEV (reference sequence). Losses at the gene ends were 5 bases for V and 6 bases for J; bases not matched to a gene: 12. Here the CDR3 DNA reads TGTGCCAGCAGTCGCTACACCGGGACAGCAGATGGCTACACCTTC. This translates into CASSRYTGTADGYTF.

This clonotype was seen a handful of times. The chain combines TRBV10-1 with TRBJ1-1, with TRBD1 as a possible D gene (6 bases). Germline values: CDR1 WNHNN, CDR2 SYGVQD (reference sequence). The CDR3 has 15 residues. V was cut by 4 bases and J by 0 bases, with 12 bases left in between. The DNA for the CDR3 is TGCGCCAGCAGTGTACTGGGGGGCGTGAACACTGAAGCTTTCTTT. This encodes CASSVLGGVNTEAFF.

This clonotype was recorded at least ten times. This chain connects TRBV20-1 to TRBJ2-3; D is possibly TRBD2 (5 bases). Per the germline V gene, CDR1 is DFQATT and CDR2 is SNEGSKA (reference sequence). The CDR3 is made up of 18 amino acids. With 5 bases removed from V and 0 bases from J, the gap between germline ends came to 24 bases. CDR3 DNA: TGCAGTGCTCCGAGGTCGGTCGGGATCGACCCTAGCACAGATACGCAGTATTTT. It yields the protein CSAPRSVGIDPSTDTQYF.

This clonotype showed up just a few times. This chain links TRBV28 with TRBJ1-2; D is uncertain. Per germline, CDR1 MDHEN and CDR2 SYDVKM. The CDR3 spans 13 residues. Between the trimmed V and J ends, which lost 6 bases and 5 bases, there was a span of 13 bases. The CDR3 loop reads CASRGDRGYGYTF. As DNA, the CDR3 is TGTGCCAGCAGAGGTGACCGGGGATATGGCTACACCTTC.

This clonotype was observed many times. The CDR3 region is CASSLGQGIYNEQFF. In DNA form, the CDR3 reads TGTGCCAGCAGTTTAGGGCAGGGGATCTACAATGAGCAGTTCTTC. The V gene is TRBV28, the J gene TRBJ2-1; a weak D match, TRBD1 (6 bases). This CDR3 is 15 amino acids long. In germline, CDR1 is MDHEN, CDR2 SYDVKM. The V end lost 2 bases, the J end lost 3 bases, and 11 bases lay between the germline ends.

This clonotype was seen many times. J is TRBJ1-1 and V is TRBV7-9, with TRBD1 matching 8 bases. Germline trimming cut 6 bases from V and 5 bases from J; bases unmatched to any gene: 14. This CDR3 has 16 amino acids. Germline lookup yields CDR1 SEHNR and CDR2 FQNEAQ (reference sequence). The CDR3 coding sequence is TGTGCCAGCAGATATCCGACAGGGGCGAAACGAACTGAAGCTTTCTTT. It yields the protein CASRYPTGAKRTEAFF.

This clonotype was recorded at least ten times. V gene TRBV7-2 combines with J gene TRBJ2-5, with D hard to call. Looked up from germline, CDR1 is SGHTA and CDR2 is FQGNSA. V was trimmed by 0 bases and J by 5 bases, leaving 10 bases between them. This CDR3 contains 14 residues. CDR3 region: CASSLAGTGETQYF. CDR3 DNA sequence: TGTGCCAGCAGCTTAGCAGGAACGGGTGAGACCCAGTACTTC.

This clonotype was observed a few times. This chain connects TRBV7-9 to TRBJ1-2; no clear D gene. Germline V lookup: CDR1 SEHNR, CDR2 FQNEAQ (reference sequence). The CDR3 consists of 15 residues. Trimming took off 5 bases at V and 3 bases at J, with 16 bases between the two ends. As DNA, the CDR3 is TGTGCCAGCAGCCCCCCGGAACAACCCCACTATGGCTACACCTTC. Translation: CASSPPEQPHYGYTF.

This clonotype has ten or more counts. This chain uses TRBV7-9 with TRBJ2-1; TRBD2 agrees at 8 bases. CDR1 and CDR2 from the germline V gene are SEHNR and FQNEAQ (reference sequence). After removal of 3 bases from V and 5 bases from J, the junction contained 6 bases not matched to a gene. The CDR3 sequence is 15 residues long. The CDR3 protein is CASSFPGGPHNEQFF. CDR3 coding DNA: TGTGCCAGCAGCTTCCCGGGAGGGCCTCACAATGAGCAGTTCTTC.

The chain combines TRBV25-1 with TRBJ1-6; D gene ambiguous. The CDR3 is 13 amino acids. V was pared by 6 bases and J by 6 bases, with 9 bases between. The germline CDR1 and CDR2 sequences are MGHDK and SYGVNS. The CDR3 spells CASSADRNSPLHF. The DNA for the CDR3 is TGTGCCAGCAGCGCAGACCGTAATTCACCCCTCCACTTT.

This clonotype was seen many times. J is TRBJ2-1 and V is TRBV19, with 9 nucleotides matching TRBD2. Trimming at V came to 7 bases and at J to 4 bases, leaving 14 bases not matched to a gene. This CDR3 comprises 17 residues. Germline V gene data show CDR1 as LNHDA and CDR2 as SQIVND (reference sequence). The CDR3 nucleotides are TGTGCCAGTACCCCTGAGGGGCTAGCGGGACCATACAATGAGCAGTTCTTC. Translation: CASTPEGLAGPYNEQFF.

This clonotype was picked up many times. The gene calls are TRBV7-2 and TRBJ1-2; D uncertain. The V and J ends lost 1 base and 2 bases respectively, with 8 bases between them. Germline loops: CDR1 SGHTA, CDR2 FQGNSA. The CDR3 totals 14 residues. In DNA form, the CDR3 reads TGTGCCAGCAGCTTAGAGGAGTGGAACTATGGCTACACCTTC. This gives the protein CASSLEEWNYGYTF.

This clonotype was seen at least ten times. The genes are TRBV24-1 and TRBJ2-1; 7 bases agree with TRBD1. With V trimmed by 3 bases and J by 2 bases, 3 bases remained unmatched. Looked up from germline, CDR1 is KGHDR and CDR2 is SFDVKD. The CDR3 spans 15 residues. The CDR3 nucleotides read TGTGCCACCAGTGATCCGGGACAGACCTACAATGAGCAGTTCTTC. The encoded protein is CATSDPGQTYNEQFF.

In this sample, this clonotype turned up many times. This chain links TRBV18 with TRBJ2-1; 10 nucleotides line up with TRBD1. Germline V gene sequence: CDR1 KGHSH, CDR2 LQKENI. There are 14 residues in the CDR3. Unmatched junction bases numbered 3, after V lost 4 bases and J lost 6 bases. DNA of the CDR3: TGTGCCAGCTCACGGGACAGGGGATCCAATGAGCAGTTCTTC. It yields the protein CASSRDRGSNEQFF.

This clonotype was seen many times. V is TRBV6-5 and J is TRBJ1-1; D uncertain. Trimming left V 2 bases short and J 1 base short, with 8 bases between. The germline V gene encodes CDR1 MNHEY and CDR2 SVGAGI. CDR3 length: 14 amino acids. The CDR3 region is CASSYRGTNTEAFF. In DNA, the CDR3 is TGTGCCAGCAGTTACCGTGGAACGAACACTGAAGCTTTCTTT.

This clonotype has only a few counts. The chain combines TRBV20-1 with TRBJ2-7; 12 bases align to TRBD2. CDR1 is DFQATT and CDR2 is SNEGSKA in the germline V gene (reference sequence). Trimming took 1 base from V and 4 from J; bases not matched to a gene: 17. The CDR3 covers 19 residues. The CDR3, as DNA: TGCAGTGCTAGAGCGCCGGGACTAGCGGGCCCGATAGTTACTTACGAGCAGTACTTC. This gives the protein CSARAPGLAGPIVTYEQYF.

This rearrangement joins TRBV15 to TRBJ2-4; D is unresolved. V was shortened by 7 bases and J by 3 bases, with 10 bases between the two germline ends. The CDR3 has 13 residues. The germline V gene has CDR1 LNHNV and CDR2 YYDKDF (reference sequence). In nucleotides, the CDR3 is TGTGCCACCATGGGGTTAGACAAAAACATTCAGTACTTC. It codes for CATMGLDKNIQYF.